Shown below are 27 T cell receptor beta chains from a single sample sequenced in a study of blood T cell repertoires in COVID-19. The protocol was immunoSEQ multiplex PCR, while the TCRdb copy is restricted to in-frame clones and leaves out a portion. The sample contains a few hundred thousand clones, approximately 89% of which appear only once. What was sequenced was peripheral blood. Receptors originate from a woman aged 55-69 years with COVID-19, enrolled during active disease.

This clone was seen a handful of times. This chain uses TRBV6-1 with TRBJ2-1; 7 nucleotides align to TRBD1. CDR3 size: 19 residues. Germline CDR1 reads MNHNS; CDR2 reads SASEGT. Losses at the gene ends were 1 base for V and 7 bases for J; bases not matched to a gene: 19. The CDR3: CASSEVVPTLRGRSNEQFF. The CDR3 bases are TGTGCCAGCAGTGAAGTAGTCCCTACCCTAAGGGGGCGCAGTAATGAGCAGTTCTTC.

V is TRBV18 and J is TRBJ2-1, with 8 bases aligning to TRBD1. The CDR3 sequence is 17 residues long. Trimming removed 2 bases from V and 7 bases from J; junction bases left unmatched: 13. Germline V CDR1 and CDR2: KGHSH, LQKENI. CDR3 DNA: TGTGCCAGCTCACCATTTGTTCCCCAGGGGGCGCCGAATGAGCAGTTCTTC. Its protein is CASSPFVPQGAPNEQFF.

The genes are TRBV5-6 and TRBJ1-2, with TRBD1 as a possible D gene (6 bases). The germline V gene encodes CDR1 SGHDT and CDR2 YYEEEE. There are 14 residues in the CDR3. V lost 3 bases, J lost 8 bases, and 17 bases lay in between. The CDR3 is CASSWAGGVQGYTF. The CDR3 nucleotides read TGTGCCAGCAGCTGGGCGGGGGGCGTACAGGGCTACACCTTC.

Many counts were recorded for this clone. This chain connects TRBV20-1 to TRBJ2-7; possibly TRBD2 for D (6 bases). The CDR3 length is 11 residues. Trimming left V 6 bases short and J 6 bases short, with 12 bases between. CDR1 and CDR2 (germline): DFQATT, SNEGSKA (reference sequence). The CDR3 nucleotides read TGCAGTGCCCGGGACTGGGGCGAGCAGTACTTC. Translating it yields CSARDWGEQYF.

The chain carries TRBV9 and TRBJ2-5; D might be TRBD2 (6 bases). Germline V lookup: CDR1 SGDLS, CDR2 YYNGEE. CDR3 length: 17 amino acids. V was shortened by 3 bases and J by 1 base, with 19 bases between the two germline ends. CDR3 bases: TGTGCCAGCAGCGCAGAAAAGGTGGCGGGGATCCAAGAGACCCAGTACTTC. Protein sequence: CASSAEKVAGIQETQYF. Variable domain in full (rest from reference TRBV9 and TRBJ2-5): DSGVTQTPKHLITATGQRVTLRCSPRSGDLSVYWYQQSLDQGLQFLIQYYNGEERAKGNILERFSAQQFPDLHSELNLSSLELGDSALYFCASSAEKVAGIQETQYFGPGTRLLVL.

In this sample, this clone turned up once. The rearrangement links TRBV18 to TRBJ1-2; D gene unclear. Germline CDR1 is KGHSH and CDR2 is LQKENI. This CDR3 spans 14 amino acids. Trimming cost V 2 bases and J 6 bases, with 13 bases left between them. CDR3 sequence reads: CASSPIAAAHGYTF. CDR3 nucleotides: TGTGCCAGCTCACCAATCGCGGCCGCCCATGGCTACACCTTC.

This rearrangement joins TRBV6-1 to TRBJ1-3, with TRBD1 identical over 8 bases. Germline V CDR1 and CDR2: MNHNS, SASEGT. The CDR3 spans 16 residues. Losses at the gene ends were 0 bases for V and 1 base for J; bases not matched to a gene: 2. The DNA for the CDR3 is TGTGCCAGCAGTGAAGCGAGGACAGGGTCTGGAAACACCATATATTTT. Residues: CASSEARTGSGNTIYF.

V is TRBV11-1 and J is TRBJ1-1; 10 nucleotides align to TRBD1. Germline V CDR1 and CDR2: SGHAT, FQDESV (reference sequence). The CDR3 has 12 residues. J was trimmed by 8 bases and V by 6 bases; bases with no gene match: 3. The CDR3 nucleotides are TGTGCCAGCAGACGGGACAGGGGAGAAGCTTTCTTT. Protein: CASRRDRGEAFF.

The genes are TRBV6-5 and TRBJ2-3; D is undetermined. The CDR3 has 13 residues. The V gene's germline CDR1 is MNHEY and CDR2 SVGAGI. Between the trimmed V and J ends, which lost 7 bases and 5 bases, there was a span of 13 bases. The DNA for the CDR3 is TGTGCCAGCACCAGAGGTACGATAGATACGCAGTATTTT. Encoded protein: CASTRGTIDTQYF.

This chain links TRBV5-6 with TRBJ1-3; TRBD1 agrees at 8 bases. The CDR3 has 14 amino acids. Germline V CDR1 and CDR2: SGHDT, YYEEEE. J lost 2 bases, V lost 5 bases, and 3 bases had no gene match. CDR3 DNA sequence: TGTGCCAGCAGTTGGACAGGGACTGGAAACACCATATATTTT. Translated, it gives CASSWTGTGNTIYF.

The chain couples TRBV10-3 to TRBJ2-7, with 7 bases matching TRBD2. This CDR3 spans 17 amino acids. The junction had 11 bases not matched to a gene; V was cut back by 0 bases and J by 3 bases. Germline assignment: CDR1 ENHRY and CDR2 SYGVKD. CDR3 nucleotides: TGTGCCATCAGTGAGTCGACGGGGGGATCGGGGTACTACGAGCAGTACTTC. Its translation is CAISESTGGSGYYEQYF.

The chain has TRBV10-3 and TRBJ2-7; no firm D call. The ends were cut back, 11 bases at V and 3 bases at J, with 14 bases in the middle. The CDR3 consists of 12 residues. CDR1 is ENHRY, CDR2 SYGVKD, per germline. This CDR3 is CASAEEIYEQYF. The CDR3 DNA reads as TGTGCCTCTGCCGAAGAGATCTACGAGCAGTACTTC.

The rearrangement links TRBV9 to TRBJ1-1; no definite D call. Germline CDR1 and CDR2: SGDLS and YYNGEE. The CDR3 extends over 15 amino acids. V shed 4 bases and J shed 1 base, with 14 bases lying between them. The CDR3 nucleotides are TGTGCCAGCAGCCCAGGATTTGCGGGGAACACTGAAGCTTTCTTT. Translating gives CASSPGFAGNTEAFF.

The rearrangement joins TRBV10-3 to TRBJ1-5; maybe TRBD1 (5 bases). From germline, CDR1 is ENHRY and CDR2 SYGVKD. The CDR3 is 14 residues long. V lost 4 bases and J 2 bases, leaving 9 bases between the germline ends. The CDR3 spells CAISGGEGNQPQHF. The CDR3 DNA follows: TGTGCCATCAGTGGAGGGGAGGGCAATCAGCCCCAGCATTTT.

The rearrangement links TRBV13 to TRBJ1-1; D is ambiguous. Germline V gene data show CDR1 as PRHDT and CDR2 as FYEKMQ (reference sequence). V lost 2 bases and J 1 base, leaving 11 bases between the germline ends. CDR3 length: 15 residues. CDR3 amino acids: CASSLRYTANTEAFF. For the CDR3, the DNA is TGTGCCAGCAGCTTAAGGTACACAGCGAACACTGAAGCTTTCTTT.

This clone was observed a single time. The chain links TRBV2 to TRBJ2-7; possible D gene TRBD1, 6 bases. The V and J ends lost 5 bases and 7 bases respectively, with 12 bases between them. The germline CDR1 and CDR2 sequences are SNHLY and FYNNEI. The CDR3 consists of 12 residues. Here the CDR3 reads CASSTQGREQYF. CDR3 sequence (DNA): TGTGCCAGCAGTACACAGGGAAGAGAGCAGTACTTC.

As for this clone: The sample holds other DNA sequences that translate to the same CDR3. CDR3 in DNA: TGTGCCAGCTCACCTGGACAGGGCAATGGCTACACCTTC. This translates into CASSPGQGNGYTF. V and J are TRBV18 and TRBJ1-2, with 8 nucleotides matching TRBD1. CDR3 length: 13 residues. V dropped 3 bases and J dropped 6; count of bases not matched to a gene: 3. CDR1 KGHSH and CDR2 LQKENI come from the germline V gene.

The V and J genes are TRBV2 and TRBJ2-3; a weak D match, TRBD2 (6 bases). V dropped 11 bases and J dropped 0 bases, with 12 bases sitting between them. Germline V gives CDR1 SNHLY, CDR2 FYNNEI. The CDR3 is 13 amino acids. The CDR3 DNA is TGTGCCGGCGGGACGTCTAGCACAGATACGCAGTATTTT. The encoded protein is CAGGTSSTDTQYF.

The chain recombines TRBV2 with TRBJ1-6; TRBD1 is a possible D gene (5 bases). This CDR3 contains 16 residues. V was cut by 6 bases and J by 8 bases, with 20 bases left in between. Per germline, CDR1 SNHLY and CDR2 FYNNEI. The CDR3 sequence is CASSPQDVGIYSPLHF. The DNA for the CDR3 is TGTGCCAGCAGCCCACAGGATGTGGGAATTTATTCACCCCTCCACTTT.

This chain uses TRBV6-2 or TRBV6-3 with TRBJ1-2, with D uncertain. Trimming stripped 6 bases from V and 4 bases from J, with 21 bases between. The germline V gene encodes CDR1 MNHEY and CDR2 SVGEGT. The length of the CDR3 is 16 residues. The CDR3 sequence is CASSPLTQTKIYGYTF. CDR3 DNA sequence: TGTGCCAGCAGCCCATTAACGCAGACTAAGATCTATGGCTACACCTTC.

This rearrangement joins TRBV10-3 to TRBJ1-1, with 10 bases fitting TRBD1. V lost 3 bases, J lost 3 bases, and 7 bases stayed unmatched. Germline V gives CDR1 ENHRY, CDR2 SYGVKD. There are 16 residues in the CDR3. The CDR3 spells CAISDSRQGAYTEAFF. As DNA, the CDR3 is TGTGCCATCAGTGACTCAAGACAGGGGGCTTACACTGAAGCTTTCTTT.

V is TRBV28 and J is TRBJ1-4; tentatively, D is TRBD1 (5 bases). CDR3 length: 13 amino acids. The germline V gene has CDR1 MDHEN and CDR2 SYDVKM. The V gene lost 7 bases and the J gene lost 2 bases, with 8 bases spanning the gap. The CDR3 DNA reads as TGTGCCAGCATCCGGGGGACTAATGAAAAACTGTTTTTT. It encodes CASIRGTNEKLFF. Full variable domain (rest looked up from reference TRBV28 and TRBJ1-4): DVKVTQSSRYLVKRTGEKVFLECVQDMDHENMFWYRQDPGLGLRLIYFSYDVKMKEKGDIPEGYSVSREKKERFSLILESASTNQTSMYLCASIRGTNEKLFFGSGTQLSVL.

The CDR3 spells CASLRGPGQGNRRAFF. In DNA form, the CDR3 reads TGTGCCAGCCTTAGGGGACCGGGACAGGGTAACCGGAGGGCTTTCTTT. This chain connects TRBV2 to TRBJ1-1, with 9 nucleotides matching TRBD1. Trimming cost V 8 bases and J 11 bases; bases outside gene matches: 21. The length of the CDR3 is 16 residues. Germline lookup yields CDR1 SNHLY and CDR2 FYNNEI.

The chain combines TRBV6-6 with TRBJ2-5; 8 nucleotides match TRBD1. V lost 0 bases, J lost 4 bases, and 7 bases stayed unmatched. The CDR3 covers 16 residues. Per the germline V gene, CDR1 is MNHNY and CDR2 is SVGAGI (reference sequence). This chain's CDR3 is CASSYSNQGARETQYF. The CDR3 DNA sequence: TGTGCCAGCAGTTACTCGAACCAGGGGGCCCGAGAGACCCAGTACTTC.

The chain combines TRBV28 with TRBJ1-4, with a possible D match to TRBD1 (6 bases). V was pared by 6 bases and J by 5 bases, with 13 bases between. CDR1 and CDR2 (germline): MDHEN, SYDVKM. The CDR3 has 14 amino acids. DNA for the CDR3: TGTGCCAGCAGCTGGACAGTTCCGAATGAAAAACTGTTTTTT. Its translation: CASSWTVPNEKLFF.

The chain is built from TRBV28 and TRBJ1-6; 7 bases map to TRBD1. J gave up 0 bases and V 6 bases, and 17 bases lay outside the gene matches. CDR3 length: 20 amino acids. Germline V CDR1 and CDR2: MDHEN, SYDVKM. CDR3 residues: CASSLGGQGFLSSYNSPLHF. CDR3 DNA: TGTGCCAGCAGCCTAGGGGGCCAGGGCTTTCTAAGCTCCTATAATTCACCCCTCCACTTT.

This sequence joins TRBV6-2 or TRBV6-3 and TRBJ2-1, with a tentative D call TRBD2 (6 bases). Germline V gene sequence: CDR1 MNHEY, CDR2 SVGEGT. This CDR3 is built from 15 residues. V dropped 6 bases and J dropped 9 bases, with 21 bases sitting between them. This CDR3 is CASSFLEGPAGEQFF. CDR3 nucleotide sequence: TGTGCCAGCAGCTTTCTGGAGGGGCCCGCGGGTGAGCAGTTCTTC.